A selection of T cell receptor beta chains follows, all from one sample in a study of PD-1 blockade in classical Hodgkin lymphoma. Only in-frame clones appear in the TCRdb table, and some are missing; sequencing was by immunoSEQ multiplex PCR. Here the sample spans fewer than 100,000 clones, roughly 92% being singletons. Sequencing was performed on peripheral blood mononuclear cells (PBMCs), taken at baseline. The receptors come from a human donor with classical Hodgkin lymphoma. CDR3s leave out the opening cysteine and the closing phenylalanine or tryptophan. The D gene is left open where the match is weak.

v_gene	d_gene	j_gene	CDR3aa
TRBV28	-	TRBJ2-2	ASSRDNRNTGELF
TRBV28	TRBD1	TRBJ1-5	ASRGQGLGQPQH
TRBV30	-	TRBJ1-5	AWAGQNNQPQH
TRBV29-1	-	TRBJ1-5	SVVGDSNQPQH
TRBV29-1	-	TRBJ1-3	SVTVGGNTIY
TRBV28	-	TRBJ1-2	ASIISSGGYGYT
TRBV5-1	TRBD1	TRBJ1-2	ASSPGQGRRAYGYT
TRBV27	TRBD1	TRBJ1-1	ASTQGGATEAF
TRBV5-5	TRBD1	TRBJ2-7	ASRNTGQGAYEQY
TRBV11-2	TRBD2	TRBJ2-4	ASSGSGRGNIQY
TRBV5-1	-	TRBJ1-2	ASSLQTEPYT